This T cell receptor beta chain was captured in a study of shared clonotypes between healthy human individuals. The CDR3 runs 14 residues. CDR1 MNHEY and CDR2 SMNVEV come from the germline V gene (reference sequence). V lost 3 bases and J lost 9, with 15 bases in between. CD8 cells regarded as naive lacked CD45RO, were positively chosen for CCR7, and omitted terminally differentiated effector memory CD45RA+ cells. Assay used: immunoSEQ multiplex PCR; TCRdb lists only in-frame clones, some missing. The repertoire includes millions of clones, approximately 95% of them detected once, and roughly 1% sits in the top ten.

Sequenced sample: naive CD8+ T cells sorted from blood. The clonotype originates from a man aged 18-30 years in good health. The chain recombines TRBV27 with TRBJ2-1; possibly TRBD1 or TRBD2 for D (7 bases each). CDR3 protein: CASSFGQGGSEQFF. DNA for the CDR3: TGTGCCAGCAGTTTCGGGCAGGGGGGGAGTGAGCAGTTCTTC.